The source of this TCR beta chain is a study of OX40 agonist ivuxolimab in advanced cancers. Study information: Ivuxolimab, an agonistic anti-OX40 (CD134) antibody, was given to patients.

The CDR3 consists of 15 residues. V lost 2 bases and J lost 2, with 13 bases in between. Germline-derived CDR1 and CDR2 are SEHNR and FQNEAQ (reference sequence). Study-level findings and limits: The study found among the lowest clonal expansion in partial responders at 0.1-3.0 mg/kg. Several nonresponders also turned out to have low normalized T-cell clonal expansion. Circulating CD4+ and CD8+ T cells showed clonal expansion by week 6 at 0.1 to 3.0 mg/kg.

Profiled with immunoSEQ multiplex PCR; TCRdb holds only in-frame clones, not every one. The top ten hold roughly 15% of the sample, which has tens of thousands of clones, around 92% seen once. Turning to this clone: Its target is unknown.

The sample consisted of CD4+ or CD8+ T cells sorted from blood, taken in a trial of the OX40 agonist ivuxolimab. The rearrangement uses TRBV7-9 and TRBJ2-7; D is possibly TRBD1 (7 bases). The receptor was derived from an adult with an advanced solid tumor such as melanoma, head and neck, liver or kidney cancer. Here the CDR3 DNA reads TGTGCCAGCAGCTTACGACAGGGAGGTACCTACGAGCAGTACTTC. This gives the protein CASSLRQGGTYEQYF.